This entry describes one T cell receptor (beta chain). The CDR3 has 11 amino acids. Germline V lookup: CDR1 SQVTM, CDR2 ANQGSEA. Trimming removed 8 bases from V and 8 bases from J, with 15 bases in between. TCRdb keeps only in-frame clones here, not all; method: immunoSEQ multiplex PCR. The top ten hold about 4.6% of the sample, which has about 69,000 clones, 88% seen once. This sample was included in a study of technical replicates of blood from a few donors. The chain recombines TRBV29-1 with TRBJ1-2; D possibly corresponds to TRBD1 (5 bases). Sequencing used PBMCs. This TCR came from a human donor in good health. Some clones in this sample may be carry-over from other donors' samples. The CDR3 DNA reads as TGCAGCAGTCAGGAGGGGCCCGGCTACACCTTC. Protein sequence: CSSQEGPGYTF.